The 30 T cell receptor beta chains reported below all come from one sample, sequenced in a study of T cells after yellow fever vaccination. A single record per CDR3 protein comes from TCRdb applying MiXCR to the 5' RACE reads. The sample shows 30,000 to 35,000 distinct CDR3 sequences, less than 8% of them seen only once. The specimen comprised PBMCs, either bulk or a sorted T-cell subset (CD4+, CD8+, memory, or dextramer-sorted; not recorded which), sampled on the day of the first yellow fever vaccination. The source is a young man who received the YFV17D yellow fever vaccine.

This clonotype was counted ten times or more. J is TRBJ2-3 and V is TRBV5-1; 8 bases fit TRBD2. Trimming removed 0 bases from V and 6 bases from J; junction bases left unmatched: 12. CDR3 length: 17 residues. Per germline, CDR1 SGHRS and CDR2 YFSETQ. The CDR3 here is CASSLALSGGREDTQYF. In DNA form, the CDR3 reads TGCGCCAGCAGCTTGGCCCTCTCGGGGGGGCGGGAGGATACGCAGTATTTT.

In this sample, this clonotype turned up many times. This chain links TRBV12-3 or TRBV12-4 with TRBJ2-5, with a possible D match to TRBD1 (8 bases). V shed 5 bases and J shed 5 bases, with 15 bases lying between them. CDR3 length equals 14 residues. The CDR3 sequence is CASSPDRGGETQYF. The CDR3 DNA follows: TGTGCCAGCAGTCCTGACAGGGGAGGGGAGACCCAGTACTTC.

The sample holds many counts of this clonotype. The gene calls are TRBV6-2 or TRBV6-3 and TRBJ2-5, with unresolved D. This CDR3 region has 13 residues. The germline V and J ends were trimmed by 7 bases and 7 bases, with 16 bases remaining between them. Germline lookup yields CDR1 MNHEY and CDR2 SVGEGT. CDR3 nucleotide sequence: TGTGCCAGCATGGTCACGGGTCCGGGGACCCAGTACTTC. This encodes CASMVTGPGTQYF.

The table lists this clonotype with many counts. The chain recombines TRBV7-2 with TRBJ1-6; D may be TRBD1 (5 bases). This CDR3 has 15 residues. Trimming took off 1 base at V and 9 bases at J, with 13 bases between the two ends. Germline V gene data show CDR1 as SGHTA and CDR2 as FQGNSA. The CDR3 DNA reads as TGTGCCAGCAGCTTAGTTGGGGGACGAGCTTCACCCCTCCACTTT. It yields the protein CASSLVGGRASPLHF.

The V call is TRBV7-2, the J call TRBJ2-2; a possible D gene is TRBD2 (7 bases). The CDR3 sequence is 17 residues long. Germline loops: CDR1 SGHTA, CDR2 FQGNSA. Trimming shortened V by 5 bases and J by 5 bases, and 21 bases separated the two germline ends. CDR3 coding DNA: TGTGCCAGCAGCCTACAGTCGGGGGGCCGGGGGACCGGGGAGCTGTTTTTT. This gives the protein CASSLQSGGRGTGELFF.

This clonotype was observed many times. The chain carries TRBV5-1 and TRBJ2-3; TRBD2 aligns across 9 bases. CDR3 length: 16 amino acids. J was trimmed by 5 bases and V by 5 bases; bases with no gene match: 12. The germline V gene encodes CDR1 SGHRS and CDR2 YFSETQ. The CDR3 DNA reads as TGCGCCAGCAGTCCCGGGCCTAGCGGGGTTGGAGATACGCAGTATTTT. This encodes CASSPGPSGVGDTQYF. Together with reference TRBV5-1 and TRBJ2-3, the CDR3 gives the full variable domain: KAGVTQTPRYLIKTRGQQVTLSCSPISGHRSVSWYQQTPGQGLQFLFEYFSETQRNKGNFPGRFSGRQFSNSRSEMNVSTLELGDSALYLCASSPGPSGVGDTQYFGPGTRLTVL.

The chain links TRBV5-1 to TRBJ1-6; perhaps TRBD1 as D (6 bases). Trimming pared 4 bases from V and 5 bases from J, leaving 13 bases between. The CDR3 loop spans 15 amino acids. Germline loops: CDR1 SGHRS, CDR2 YFSETQ. Here the CDR3 reads CASSPRGAHNSPLHF. In DNA, the CDR3 is TGCGCCAGCAGCCCCAGGGGCGCCCATAATTCACCCCTCCACTTT.

A note on this clonotype: Its ends do not fully match the called genes, so a read error is possible. This sequence joins TRBV7-9 and TRBJ1-6; 7 nucleotides match TRBD1. Looked up from germline, CDR1 is SEHNR and CDR2 is FQNEAQ (reference sequence). This CDR3 has 15 amino acids. The CDR3 DNA reads as TGTGCCAGCAGCCGGGCAGGGGGTCGGGATTCACACCTCCACTTT. Amino acid sequence: CASSRAGGRDSHLHF.

This clonotype was seen repeatedly, ten times or more. The chain combines TRBV20-1 with TRBJ2-7, with 9 bases lining up with TRBD1. The CDR3 is made up of 12 amino acids. J gave up 1 base and V 6 bases, and 1 base lay outside the gene matches. Germline CDR1 DFQATT, CDR2 SNEGSKA (reference sequence). CDR3 sequence: CSAGTGSYEQYF. The CDR3 nucleotides read TGCAGTGCCGGGACAGGGTCCTACGAGCAGTACTTC.

This clonotype was detected many times. The chain recombines TRBV20-1 with TRBJ2-5; 8 nucleotides align to TRBD2. The CDR3 loop spans 14 amino acids. Germline V gives CDR1 DFQATT, CDR2 SNEGSKA (reference sequence). V gave up 3 bases and J gave up 6 bases; unmatched junction bases: 9. As DNA, the CDR3 is TGCAGTGCTAGCGGGGGGGCCGTGGTAAAGACCCAGTACTTC. Amino acid sequence: CSASGGAVVKTQYF.

In its sample, this clonotype was seen many times. J is TRBJ2-7 and V is TRBV12-3 or TRBV12-4; D is perhaps TRBD1 (5 bases). The V and J ends lost 2 bases and 1 base respectively, with 15 bases between them. This CDR3 has 16 amino acids. The CDR3 coding sequence is TGTGCCAGCAGTTTAAACGCGCGCAGGGAATCCTACGAGCAGTACGTC. This sequence encodes CASSLNARRESYEQYV.

The V call is TRBV6-1, the J call TRBJ1-6; TRBD1 aligns across 7 bases. The CDR3 has 15 residues. The germline V gene has CDR1 MNHNS and CDR2 SASEGT. The J segment lost 3 bases and the V segment lost 4 bases, leaving 3 bases of the junction unmatched. The CDR3 sequence: CASSGDRNYNSPLHF. The CDR3 DNA follows: TGTGCCAGCAGTGGGGACAGAAACTATAATTCACCCCTCCACTTT.

This clonotype was recorded at least ten times. V usage is TRBV12-3 or TRBV12-4 and J usage is TRBJ2-7; maybe TRBD2 (5 bases). The germline V and J ends were trimmed by 5 bases and 4 bases, with 12 bases remaining between them. The CDR3 is made up of 13 amino acids. The CDR3 DNA follows: TGTGCCAGCAGTCCCCCTCCGGGATACGAGCAGTACTTC. This encodes CASSPPPGYEQYF.

There are many counts of this clonotype. This chain joins TRBV2 and TRBJ2-2; D is possibly TRBD1 (5 bases). This CDR3 has 15 residues. CDR1 is SNHLY and CDR2 is FYNNEI in the germline V gene. Trimming cost V 5 bases and J 0 bases, with 10 bases left between them. The CDR3 coding sequence is TGTGCCAGCAGTCTGACAGAAGCGAACACCGGGGAGCTGTTTTTT. Translation: CASSLTEANTGELFF.

As regards this clonotype: A much larger clone differs from this one at a single base, so this may be a read error. The V gene is TRBV5-6, the J gene TRBJ1-5; the match to TRBD1 covers 9 bases. The CDR3 covers 15 residues. The germline V gene encodes CDR1 SGHDT and CDR2 YYEEEE. The CDR3 DNA is TGTGCCAGCAGCGTAACCGGGACAGGGATTCAGGCCCAGCATTTT. This translates into CASSVTGTGIQAQHF.

In this sample, this clonotype turned up many times. The V gene is TRBV6-4, the J gene TRBJ1-1; 7 bases align to TRBD1. Germline CDR1 and CDR2: MRHNA and SNTAGT. The CDR3 has 16 amino acids. V shed 6 bases, J shed 1 base, and the junction held 11 bases outside the gene matches. CDR3 in DNA: TGTGCCAGCAGGACCCAGGACAGGCAGGGGAACACTGAAGCTTTCTTT. Translation gives CASRTQDRQGNTEAFF.

In its sample, this clonotype was seen many times. This chain connects TRBV11-2 to TRBJ2-3, with unresolved D. The CDR3 runs 18 residues. V lost 3 bases to trimming and J lost 1 base, with 20 bases between them. Germline CDR1 is SGHAT and CDR2 is FQNNGV. This CDR3 reads CASSFPLVIAYRTDTQYF. The CDR3 DNA is TGTGCCAGCAGCTTCCCCCTAGTCATCGCCTATCGCACAGATACGCAGTATTTT.

This clonotype was seen a handful of times. One end of the junction does not line up with germline, which may come from a read error. V gene TRBV3-1 combines with J gene TRBJ2-3; possibly TRBD2 for D (5 bases). There are 15 residues in the CDR3. Germline-derived CDR1 and CDR2 are LGHDT and YNNKEL (reference sequence). For the CDR3, the DNA is TGTGCCAGCTGCCAAGATGGGAGCCGCACAGATACGCAGTATTTT. This gives the protein CASCQDGSRTDTQYF.

In its sample, this clonotype was seen many times. The rearrangement links TRBV3-1 to TRBJ1-3; D ambiguous. V was clipped by 4 bases and J by 0 bases, with 7 bases between them. Per the germline V gene, CDR1 is LGHDT and CDR2 is YNNKEL (reference sequence). The CDR3 has 14 residues. In DNA form, the CDR3 reads TGTGCCAGCAGCCCCACAGACTCTGGAAACACCATATATTTT. The encoded protein is CASSPTDSGNTIYF.

The chain carries TRBV5-5 and TRBJ2-3; perhaps TRBD1 as D (5 bases). This CDR3 is built from 14 residues. Germline V gene sequence: CDR1 SGHKS, CDR2 YYEKEE (reference sequence). The V end was cut by 0 bases, the J end by 4 bases, with 9 bases between. The CDR3 region is CASSLVWGADTQYF. The CDR3, as DNA: TGTGCCAGCAGCTTGGTGTGGGGCGCAGATACGCAGTATTTT.

This clonotype was recorded many times. This chain links TRBV7-9 with TRBJ2-2; 11 bases are a match to TRBD1. The V gene end was trimmed by 9 bases and the J gene end by 4 bases; junction bases not matched to a gene: 4. The CDR3 spans 14 residues. Germline V CDR1 and CDR2: SEHNR, FQNEAQ (reference sequence). CDR3 sequence (DNA): TGTGCCAGTCGAGGGACAGGGGGCACCGGGGAGCTGTTTTTT. It is translated as CASRGTGGTGELFF.

In its sample, this clonotype was seen many times. The chain carries TRBV12-3 or TRBV12-4 and TRBJ2-3, with D unclear. This CDR3 region has 12 residues. Between the trimmed V and J ends, which lost 10 bases and 0 bases, there was a span of 8 bases. CDR3 amino acids: CATTTSTDTQYF. CDR3 DNA: TGTGCCACCACCACTAGCACAGATACGCAGTATTTT.

Many counts were recorded for this clonotype. In DNA form, the CDR3 reads TGTGCCAGCAGTGAAGCGGGACAGGGGGCTAATGAGCAGTTCTTC. It specifies CASSEAGQGANEQFF. The rearrangement uses TRBV6-4 and TRBJ2-1; 12 bases are shared with TRBD1. Trimming removed 3 bases from V and 7 bases from J; junction bases left unmatched: 4. The CDR3 has 15 residues. Germline values: CDR1 MRHNA, CDR2 SNTAGT.

Many counts were recorded for this clonotype. The rearrangement links TRBV12-3 or TRBV12-4 to TRBJ1-2, with D unresolved. Trimming shortened V by 3 bases and J by 8 bases, and 10 bases separated the two germline ends. The CDR3 contains 12 residues. CDR3 DNA sequence: TGTGCCAGCAGTTTTATAAGTGGGGGCTACACCTTC. Its protein is CASSFISGGYTF.

This clonotype has at least ten counts. The V call is TRBV5-5, the J call TRBJ2-5, with 9 bases fitting TRBD1. Germline V lookup: CDR1 SGHKS, CDR2 YYEKEE (reference sequence). Trimming removed 6 bases from V and 4 bases from J; junction bases left unmatched: 16. The CDR3 sequence is 17 residues long. The chain's CDR3 is CASTPPGTGTGIETQYF. The CDR3 DNA follows: TGTGCCAGCACCCCGCCGGGGACCGGGACAGGGATAGAGACCCAGTACTTC.

Many counts were recorded for this clonotype. V and J are TRBV3-1 and TRBJ1-2; D gene uncertain. The germline gives CDR1 LGHDT, CDR2 YNNKEL (reference sequence). The CDR3 loop spans 18 amino acids. Trimming removed 1 base at V and 0 bases at J, with 18 bases between. The CDR3 reads CASSQVFSYTRPNYGYTF. As DNA, the CDR3 is TGTGCCAGCAGCCAAGTATTCTCCTATACTAGACCTAACTATGGCTACACCTTC.

This clonotype was recorded at least ten times. The chain uses TRBV28 and TRBJ2-3; 7 bases agree with TRBD1. This CDR3 contains 16 residues. V shed 2 bases and J 0 bases; nucleotides not matched to a gene: 5. The V gene's germline CDR1 is MDHEN and CDR2 SYDVKM. The DNA for the CDR3 is TGTGCCAGCAGTTTAATGAGGGGGCCTAGCACAGATACGCAGTATTTT. It specifies CASSLMRGPSTDTQYF. Full variable domain (missing parts from reference TRBV28 and TRBJ2-3): DVKVTQSSRYLVKRTGEKVFLECVQDMDHENMFWYRQDPGLGLRLIYFSYDVKMKEKGDIPEGYSVSREKKERFSLILESASTNQTSMYLCASSLMRGPSTDTQYFGPGTRLTVL.

There are many counts of this clonotype. The V call is TRBV7-8, the J call TRBJ2-3; TRBD1 is a possible D gene (6 bases). V was trimmed by 5 bases and J by 2 bases, leaving 17 bases between them. Germline V lookup: CDR1 SGHVS, CDR2 FQNEAQ. The CDR3 contains 16 residues. CDR3 residues: CASSRSNRATTDTQYF. CDR3 DNA sequence: TGTGCCAGCAGCCGATCTAACAGGGCCACCACAGATACGCAGTATTTT.

This clonotype was detected ten times or more. The V gene is TRBV20-1, the J gene TRBJ2-3; 9 nucleotides agree with TRBD2. The CDR3 totals 12 residues. J lost 5 bases, V lost 3 bases, and 0 bases had no gene match. Germline assignment: CDR1 DFQATT and CDR2 SNEGSKA (reference sequence). CDR3 in amino acids: CSARRGGDTQYF. The CDR3 nucleotides read TGCAGTGCTAGGCGGGGGGGAGATACGCAGTATTTT.

This clonotype was counted between two and nine times. The CDR3 DNA reads TGCGCCAGCAGCTTGGGACCTCTCAACACTGAAGCTTTCTTT. Amino acid sequence: CASSLGPLNTEAFF. The chain is built from TRBV5-1 and TRBJ1-1; D gene unclear. The length of the CDR3 is 14 residues. Germline V gives CDR1 SGHRS, CDR2 YFSETQ. The V gene lost 0 bases and the J gene lost 2 bases, with 8 bases spanning the gap.